The 21 T cell receptor beta chains reported below all come from one sample, sequenced in a study of cytomegalovirus exposure and HLA in healthy donors. Data came from immunoSEQ multiplex PCR; TCRdb stores just in-frame clones and leaves some out. The table has hundreds of thousands of clones, 86% seen once. Sequencing was performed on PBMCs. The source of these receptors is a woman between 18 and 29 years old in good health and CMV-seronegative.

This sequence joins TRBV15 and TRBJ2-7, with D uncertain. The CDR3 contains 15 residues. Germline V gene data show CDR1 as LNHNV and CDR2 as YYDKDF (reference sequence). V lost 0 bases, J lost 3 bases, and 12 bases lay in between. CDR3 in amino acids: CATSRDRSTNYEQYF. CDR3 sequence (DNA): TGTGCCACCAGCAGAGATCGGTCCACGAACTACGAGCAGTACTTC.

This clone was seen just once. CDR3 sequence: CASSLPAGGTGELFF. The CDR3 region has the DNA TGCGCCAGCAGCTTGCCAGCGGGGGGCACCGGGGAGCTGTTTTTT. The chain recombines TRBV5-1 with TRBJ2-2; TRBD2 matches at 9 bases. The CDR3 spans 15 residues. Germline CDR1 is SGHRS and CDR2 is YFSETQ. The trim removed 1 base at V and 4 bases at J, leaving 2 bases unmatched.

The V and J genes are TRBV14 and TRBJ2-6, with 8 bases fitting TRBD1. The CDR3 runs to 19 residues. The J segment lost 0 bases and the V segment lost 3 bases, leaving 10 bases of the junction unmatched. Looked up from germline, CDR1 is SGHDN and CDR2 is FVKESK. The CDR3 sequence is CASSQPPRTGSSGANVLTF. For the CDR3, the DNA is TGTGCCAGCAGCCAGCCCCCCCGGACAGGGAGCTCTGGGGCCAACGTCCTGACTTTC.

This chain uses TRBV28 with TRBJ2-7, with 10 positions matching TRBD2. Germline V lookup: CDR1 MDHEN, CDR2 SYDVKM. Trimming at V came to 3 bases and at J to 11 bases, leaving 13 bases not matched to a gene. This CDR3 comprises 15 residues. The DNA for the CDR3 is TGTGCCAGCAGTTTGGAGGGACTAGCGAGCCACCCCGAGTACTTC. Translated, it gives CASSLEGLASHPEYF.

The chain has TRBV27 and TRBJ1-5; 9 bases line up with TRBD1. Germline CDR1 is MNHEY and CDR2 is SMNVEV (reference sequence). This CDR3 has 16 amino acids. V shed 6 bases and J 4 bases; nucleotides not matched to a gene: 10. DNA for the CDR3: TGTGCCAGCAGCCCCGGGACAGGGAACCCAAATCAGCCCCAGCATTTT. Amino acids: CASSPGTGNPNQPQHF.

This clone was picked up a small number of times. The chain has TRBV18 and TRBJ2-7, with 8 bases lining up with TRBD1. The junction had 7 bases not matched to a gene; V was cut back by 6 bases and J by 6 bases. In germline, CDR1 is KGHSH, CDR2 LQKENI. The length of the CDR3 is 13 residues. CDR3 sequence: CASSPDTGGEQYF. In nucleotides, the CDR3 is TGTGCCAGCTCGCCTGATACAGGGGGCGAGCAGTACTTC. The full variable domain, with the rest looked up from reference TRBV18 and TRBJ2-7, is NAGVMQNPRHLVRRRGQEARLRCSPMKGHSHVYWYRQLPEEGLKFMVYLQKENIIDESGMPKERFSAEFPKEGPSILRIQQVVRGDSAAYFCASSPDTGGEQYFGPGTRLTVT.

V and J are TRBV28 and TRBJ2-2; 9 bases line up with TRBD2. Trimming took 2 bases from V and 6 from J; bases not matched to a gene: 7. This CDR3 spans 16 amino acids. Germline lookup yields CDR1 MDHEN and CDR2 SYDVKM. The DNA for the CDR3 is TGTGCCAGCAGTTTAGGCGGGAGGGCTAATGCCGGGGAGCTGTTTTTT. Translating it yields CASSLGGRANAGELFF.

The rearrangement links TRBV27 to TRBJ1-2; maybe TRBD1 (6 bases). V was trimmed by 10 bases and J by 8 bases, leaving 20 bases between them. Looked up from germline, CDR1 is MNHEY and CDR2 is SMNVEV (reference sequence). The CDR3 is 13 amino acids. Here the CDR3 reads CATYQGWGTGYTF. The CDR3 DNA is TGTGCCACTTACCAGGGGTGGGGGACAGGCTACACCTTC.

This clone was observed a few times. The chain recombines TRBV18 with TRBJ2-2, with 8 bases matching TRBD2. J was trimmed by 0 bases and V by 3 bases; bases with no gene match: 3. The CDR3 has 16 amino acids. Germline loops: CDR1 KGHSH, CDR2 LQKENI. The CDR3 bases are TGTGCCAGCTCACCCCCGGGACTAGCGAACACCGGGGAGCTGTTTTTT. Translation gives CASSPPGLANTGELFF.

The chain combines TRBV4-1 with TRBJ2-1; no reliable D call. V dropped 1 base and J dropped 0 bases, with 7 bases sitting between them. CDR3 length equals 15 residues. Germline values: CDR1 MGHRA, CDR2 YSYEKL. CDR3 bases: TGCGCCAGCAGCCAAGGGCGGAGCTCCTACAATGAGCAGTTCTTC. It specifies CASSQGRSSYNEQFF.

This chain connects TRBV9 to TRBJ2-1; 8 bases agree with TRBD2. Germline lookup yields CDR1 SGDLS and CDR2 YYNGEE. This CDR3 comprises 16 residues. V lost 0 bases, J lost 3 bases, and 5 bases stayed unmatched. The CDR3 DNA follows: TGTGCCAGCAGCGTAGAAATAGCGGGATTCTACAATGAGCAGTTCTTC. Residues: CASSVEIAGFYNEQFF.

The chain uses TRBV7-9 and TRBJ2-7, with 9 bases aligning to TRBD2. The germline CDR1 and CDR2 sequences are SEHNR and FQNEAQ (reference sequence). V lost 3 bases, J lost 5 bases, and 5 bases stayed unmatched. The CDR3 contains 14 residues. DNA of the CDR3: TGTGCCAGCAGCTTTAGCGGGAGTGGGAACGAGCAGTACTTC. Protein sequence: CASSFSGSGNEQYF.

The rearrangement uses TRBV29-1 and TRBJ2-7; D perhaps matches TRBD2 (5 bases). CDR1 and CDR2 (germline): SQVTM, ANQGSEA. The CDR3 is 12 residues long. V shed 5 bases and J shed 2 bases, with 10 bases lying between them. Here the CDR3 reads CSVSSGPYEQYF. CDR3 bases: TGCAGCGTTTCCAGCGGTCCCTACGAGCAGTACTTC.

The chain links TRBV10-2 to TRBJ2-7; 8 nucleotides match TRBD1. The CDR3 totals 16 residues. Germline V gene data show CDR1 as WSHSY and CDR2 as SAAADI. V lost 7 bases to trimming and J lost 0 bases; unmatched junction nucleotides: 11. For the CDR3, the DNA is TGCGCCAGCACTTCCCCAACAGGGGGTCCCTCCTACGAGCAGTACTTC. This translates into CASTSPTGGPSYEQYF.

The chain employs TRBV21-1 and TRBJ2-1; the tabulated D call, TRBD2, remains unverified against the DNA. TRBV21-1 is a recognized pseudogene. The CDR3 contains 17 residues. The CDR3, as DNA: TGTGCCAGCAGCAATTCCCTCGGCGGATCAACCCCCAATGAGCAGTTCTTC. Protein: CASSNSLGGSTPNEQFF.

The chain has TRBV9 and TRBJ2-3, with 7 bases that match TRBD2. V lost 4 bases to trimming and J lost 4 bases; unmatched junction nucleotides: 12. The CDR3 is 16 residues long. Germline CDR1 reads SGDLS; CDR2 reads YYNGEE. In nucleotides, the CDR3 is TGTGCCAGCAGCCCCCGGCAGCGGGAAACCCCAGATACGCAGTATTTT. It is translated as CASSPRQRETPDTQYF.

This clone showed up just a few times. This chain joins TRBV2 and TRBJ1-3; 9 nucleotides agree with TRBD1. The length of the CDR3 is 15 residues. CDR1 is SNHLY, CDR2 FYNNEI, per germline. With V trimmed by 5 bases and J by 0 bases, 2 bases remained unmatched. This CDR3 is CASSKDRGSGNTIYF. CDR3 nucleotides: TGTGCCAGCAGTAAGGACAGGGGCTCTGGAAACACCATATATTTT.

The chain carries TRBV7-9 and TRBJ2-2, with D unresolved. The V end lost 4 bases, the J end lost 1 base, and 10 bases lay between the germline ends. The CDR3 extends over 15 amino acids. The germline V gene encodes CDR1 SEHNR and CDR2 FQNEAQ (reference sequence). The CDR3 here is CASSSSTLNTGELFF. CDR3 DNA: TGTGCCAGCAGCTCGTCGACATTGAACACCGGGGAGCTGTTTTTT. The full variable domain, its missing parts supplied by reference TRBV7-9 and TRBJ2-2, is DTGVSQNPRHKITKRGQNVTFRCDPISEHNRLYWYRQTLGQGPEFLTYFQNEAQLEKSRLLSDRFSAERPKGSFSTLEIQRTEQGDSAMYLCASSSSTLNTGELFFGEGSRLTVL.

This chain joins TRBV5-1 and TRBJ2-3; no clear D. V was trimmed by 1 base and J by 0 bases, leaving 12 bases between them. CDR1 and CDR2 (germline): SGHRS, YFSETQ. The CDR3 contains 16 residues. CDR3 in DNA: TGCGCCAGCAGCTTGTCTGTTCAAACTAGCACAGATACGCAGTATTTT. It codes for CASSLSVQTSTDTQYF.

This clone turned up a few times. J is TRBJ1-6 and V is TRBV6-5; TRBD1 is a possible D gene (5 bases). Per the germline V gene, CDR1 is MNHEY and CDR2 is SVGAGI. V dropped 6 bases and J dropped 8 bases, with 17 bases sitting between them. This CDR3 comprises 15 residues. CDR3 DNA sequence: TGTGCCAGCAGACAGAATGGGCTCAGGGATTCACCCCTCCACTTT. This encodes CASRQNGLRDSPLHF.

This clone was picked up a small number of times. The J gene is TRBJ1-1, the V gene TRBV10-1; TRBD1 is a possible D gene (5 bases). There are 14 residues in the CDR3. Trimming removed 10 bases at V and 4 bases at J, with 19 bases between. The V gene's germline CDR1 is WNHNN and CDR2 SYGVQD (reference sequence). DNA of the CDR3: TGCGCCACCTCTCCAACTCAGGGCGGCACTGAAGCTTTCTTT. This sequence encodes CATSPTQGGTEAFF.